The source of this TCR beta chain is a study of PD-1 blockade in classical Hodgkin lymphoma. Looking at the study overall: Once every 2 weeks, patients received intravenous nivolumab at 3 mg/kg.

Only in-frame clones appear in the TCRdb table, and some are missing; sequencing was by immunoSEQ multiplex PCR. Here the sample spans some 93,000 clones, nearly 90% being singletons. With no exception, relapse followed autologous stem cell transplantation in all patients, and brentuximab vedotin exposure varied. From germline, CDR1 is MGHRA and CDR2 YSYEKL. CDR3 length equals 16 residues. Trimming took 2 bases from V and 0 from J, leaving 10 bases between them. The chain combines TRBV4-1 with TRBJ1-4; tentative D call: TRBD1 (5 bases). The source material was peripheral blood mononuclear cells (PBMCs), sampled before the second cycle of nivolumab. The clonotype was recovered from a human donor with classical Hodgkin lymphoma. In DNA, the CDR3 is TGCGCCAGCAGCCAAACGGGGGGTACAACTAATGAAAAACTGTTTTTT. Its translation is CASSQTGGTTNEKLFF.